This T cell receptor (beta chain) was found in a study of blood T cell repertoires in COVID-19. On the study more broadly: Spain, Italy and the United States supplied samples that represented acute and convalescent COVID-19. Sources were T cells, B-cell-depleted T cells, or PBMCs; the material itself was cDNA or gDNA.

Germline V CDR1 and CDR2: LNHNV, YYDKDF (reference sequence). The CDR3 contains 12 residues. Between the trimmed V and J ends, which lost 0 bases and 9 bases, there was a span of 6 bases. In the original analysis: Scientists estimated how many nucleated cells there were by amplifying reference gene primers. Sequencing used immunoSEQ multiplex PCR; TCRdb keeps in-frame clones, though not all of them. V, J and clone size were drawn from that table, and D and trimming were deduced from the DNA. The sample contains 250,000 to 300,000 clones, approximately 85% of which appear only once. V and J are TRBV15 and TRBJ2-1; the D is unclear. The sequence derives from a woman in her 70s with acute or convalescent COVID-19. The specimen sequenced was peripheral blood. CDR3 region: CATSRDYGEQFF. The CDR3 nucleotides read TGTGCCACCAGCAGAGATTACGGTGAGCAGTTCTTC. Using reference TRBV15 and TRBJ2-1 for the parts outside the CDR3, the full variable domain is DAMVIQNPRYQVTQFGKPVTLSCSQTLNHNVMYWYQQKSSQAPKLLFHYYDKDFNNEADTPDNFQSRRPNTSFCFLDIRSPGLGDTAMYLCATSRDYGEQFFGPGTRLTVL.